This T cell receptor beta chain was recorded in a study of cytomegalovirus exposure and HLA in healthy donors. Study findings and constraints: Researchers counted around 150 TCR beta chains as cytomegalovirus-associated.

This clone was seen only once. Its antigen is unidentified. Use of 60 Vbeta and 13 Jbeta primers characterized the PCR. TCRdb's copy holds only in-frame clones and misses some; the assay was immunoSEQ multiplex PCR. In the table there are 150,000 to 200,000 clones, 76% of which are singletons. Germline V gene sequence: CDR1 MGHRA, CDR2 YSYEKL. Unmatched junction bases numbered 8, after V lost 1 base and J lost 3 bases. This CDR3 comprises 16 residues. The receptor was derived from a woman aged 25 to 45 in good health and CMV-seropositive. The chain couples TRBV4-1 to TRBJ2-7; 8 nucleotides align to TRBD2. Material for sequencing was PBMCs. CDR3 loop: CASSQVRGGSHYEQYF. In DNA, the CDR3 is TGCGCCAGCAGCCAAGTCCGGGGGGGCAGCCACTACGAGCAGTACTTC.